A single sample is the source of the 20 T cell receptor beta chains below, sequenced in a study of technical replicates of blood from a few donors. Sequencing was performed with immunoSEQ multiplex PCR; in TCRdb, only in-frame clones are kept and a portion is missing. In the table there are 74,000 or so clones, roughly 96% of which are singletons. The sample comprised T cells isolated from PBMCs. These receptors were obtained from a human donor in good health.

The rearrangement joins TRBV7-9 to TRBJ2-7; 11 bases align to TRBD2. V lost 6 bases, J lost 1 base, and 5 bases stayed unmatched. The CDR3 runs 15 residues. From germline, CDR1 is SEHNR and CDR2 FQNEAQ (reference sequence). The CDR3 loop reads CASSPLAGVSYEQYF. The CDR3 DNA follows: TGTGCCAGCAGTCCACTAGCGGGAGTTTCCTACGAGCAGTACTTC.

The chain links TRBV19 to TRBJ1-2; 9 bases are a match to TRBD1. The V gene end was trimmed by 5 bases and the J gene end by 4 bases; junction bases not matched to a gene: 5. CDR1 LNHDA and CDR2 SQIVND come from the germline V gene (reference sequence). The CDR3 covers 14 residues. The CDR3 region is CASSSSQGAYGYTF. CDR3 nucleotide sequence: TGTGCCAGTAGTTCCTCACAGGGGGCCTATGGCTACACCTTC. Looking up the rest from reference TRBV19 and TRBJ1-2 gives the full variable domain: DGGITQSPKYLFRKEGQNVTLSCEQNLNHDAMYWYRQDPGQGLRLIYYSQIVNDFQKGDIAEGYSVSREKKESFPLTVTSAQKNPTAFYLCASSSSQGAYGYTFGSGTRLTVV.

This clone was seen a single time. CDR3 sequence reads: CASSYLGPGETQYF. The CDR3 DNA reads as TGTGCCAGCAGTTACCTGGGTCCGGGAGAGACCCAGTACTTC. The chain employs TRBV6-6 and TRBJ2-5; no clear D. Germline V lookup: CDR1 MNHNY, CDR2 SVGAGI (reference sequence). The V end lost 2 bases, the J end lost 4 bases, and 11 bases lay between the germline ends. The CDR3 spans 14 residues.

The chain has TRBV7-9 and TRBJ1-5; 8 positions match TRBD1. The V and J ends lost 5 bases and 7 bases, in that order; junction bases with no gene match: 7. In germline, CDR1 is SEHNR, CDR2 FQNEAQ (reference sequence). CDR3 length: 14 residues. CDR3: CASSPTGVGQPQHF. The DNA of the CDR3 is TGTGCCAGCAGCCCGACAGGGGTTGGACAGCCCCAGCATTTT.

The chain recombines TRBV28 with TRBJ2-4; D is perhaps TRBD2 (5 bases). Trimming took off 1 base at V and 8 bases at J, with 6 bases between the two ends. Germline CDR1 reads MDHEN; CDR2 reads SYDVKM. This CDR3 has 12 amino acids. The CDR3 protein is CASSLYGDIQYF. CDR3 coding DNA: TGTGCCAGCAGTTTATACGGGGACATTCAGTACTTC. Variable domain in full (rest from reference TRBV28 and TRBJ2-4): DVKVTQSSRYLVKRTGEKVFLECVQDMDHENMFWYRQDPGLGLRLIYFSYDVKMKEKGDIPEGYSVSREKKERFSLILESASTNQTSMYLCASSLYGDIQYFGAGTRLSVL.

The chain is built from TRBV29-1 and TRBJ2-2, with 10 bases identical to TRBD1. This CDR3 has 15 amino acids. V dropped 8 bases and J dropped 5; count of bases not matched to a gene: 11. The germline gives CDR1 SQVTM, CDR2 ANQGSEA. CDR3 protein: CSTGDRQGATGELFF. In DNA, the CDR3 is TGCAGCACTGGGGACCGACAGGGGGCGACCGGGGAGCTGTTTTTT.

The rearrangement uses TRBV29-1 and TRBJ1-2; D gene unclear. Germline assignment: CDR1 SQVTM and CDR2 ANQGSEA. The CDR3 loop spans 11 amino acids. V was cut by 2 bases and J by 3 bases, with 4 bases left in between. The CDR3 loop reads CSVETDYGYTF. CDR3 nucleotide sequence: TGCAGCGTTGAAACGGACTATGGCTACACCTTC.

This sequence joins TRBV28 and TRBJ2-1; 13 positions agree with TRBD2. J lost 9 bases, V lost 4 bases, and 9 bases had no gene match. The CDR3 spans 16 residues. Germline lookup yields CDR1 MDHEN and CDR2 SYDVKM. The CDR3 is CASSSLLAGGSSEQFF. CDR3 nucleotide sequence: TGTGCCAGCAGTTCCTTACTAGCGGGAGGGTCAAGTGAGCAGTTCTTC.

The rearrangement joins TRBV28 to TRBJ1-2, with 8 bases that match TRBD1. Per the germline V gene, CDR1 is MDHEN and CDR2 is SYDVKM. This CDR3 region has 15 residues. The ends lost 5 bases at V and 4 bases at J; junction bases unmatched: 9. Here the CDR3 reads CASSVPTGGGYGYTF. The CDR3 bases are TGTGCCAGCAGTGTACCTACAGGGGGAGGCTATGGCTACACCTTC.

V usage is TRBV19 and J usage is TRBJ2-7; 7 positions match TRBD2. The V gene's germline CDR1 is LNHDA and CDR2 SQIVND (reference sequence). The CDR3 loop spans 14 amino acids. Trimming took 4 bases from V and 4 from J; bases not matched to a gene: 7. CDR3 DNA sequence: TGTGCCAGTAGTACTCCCGGGACTATTTACGAGCAGTACTTC. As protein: CASSTPGTIYEQYF.

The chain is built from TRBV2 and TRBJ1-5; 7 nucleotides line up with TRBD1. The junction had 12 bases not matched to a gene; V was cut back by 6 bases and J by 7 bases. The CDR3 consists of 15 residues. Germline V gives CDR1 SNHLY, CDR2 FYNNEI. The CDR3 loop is CASSYPRTGGQPQHF. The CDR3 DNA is TGTGCCAGCAGCTACCCGCGGACAGGAGGACAGCCCCAGCATTTT.

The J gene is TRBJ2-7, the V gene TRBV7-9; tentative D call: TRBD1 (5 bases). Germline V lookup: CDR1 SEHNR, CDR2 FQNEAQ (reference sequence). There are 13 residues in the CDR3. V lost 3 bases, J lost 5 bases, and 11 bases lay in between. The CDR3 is CASSFLGAHEQYF. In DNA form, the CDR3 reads TGTGCCAGCAGCTTTCTAGGGGCCCACGAGCAGTACTTC.

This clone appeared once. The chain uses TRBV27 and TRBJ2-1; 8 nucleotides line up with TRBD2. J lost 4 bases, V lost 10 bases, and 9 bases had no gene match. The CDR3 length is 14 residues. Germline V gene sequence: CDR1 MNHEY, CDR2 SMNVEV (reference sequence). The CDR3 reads CATSLGLGYNEQFF. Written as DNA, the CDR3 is TGTGCCACCTCACTGGGACTAGGTTACAATGAGCAGTTCTTC.

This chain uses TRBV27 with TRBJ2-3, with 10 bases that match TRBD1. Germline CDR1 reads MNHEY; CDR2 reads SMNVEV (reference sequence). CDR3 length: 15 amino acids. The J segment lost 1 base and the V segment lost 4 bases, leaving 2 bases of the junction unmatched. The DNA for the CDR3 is TGTGCCAGCAGTTCCGGGACAGGGGGCACAGATACGCAGTATTTT. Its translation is CASSSGTGGTDTQYF.

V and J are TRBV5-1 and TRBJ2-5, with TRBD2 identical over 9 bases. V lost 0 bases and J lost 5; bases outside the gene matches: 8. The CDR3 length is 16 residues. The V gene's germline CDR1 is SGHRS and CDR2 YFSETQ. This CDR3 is CASSLGSGTSLETQYF. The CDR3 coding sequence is TGCGCCAGCAGCTTGGGCTCCGGGACTAGCCTGGAGACCCAGTACTTC. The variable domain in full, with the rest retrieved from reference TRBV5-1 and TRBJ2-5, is KAGVTQTPRYLIKTRGQQVTLSCSPISGHRSVSWYQQTPGQGLQFLFEYFSETQRNKGNFPGRFSGRQFSNSRSEMNVSTLELGDSALYLCASSLGSGTSLETQYFGPGTRLLVL.

The CDR3 spells CASNGPGDVPQYF. In nucleotides, the CDR3 is TGTGCCAGCAACGGGCCAGGGGATGTCCCGCAGTATTTT. The chain is built from TRBV6-5 and TRBJ2-3; D is perhaps TRBD1 (6 bases). The V end lost 7 bases, the J end lost 10 bases, and 18 bases lay between the germline ends. The CDR3 length is 13 residues. The germline CDR1 and CDR2 sequences are MNHEY and SVGAGI.

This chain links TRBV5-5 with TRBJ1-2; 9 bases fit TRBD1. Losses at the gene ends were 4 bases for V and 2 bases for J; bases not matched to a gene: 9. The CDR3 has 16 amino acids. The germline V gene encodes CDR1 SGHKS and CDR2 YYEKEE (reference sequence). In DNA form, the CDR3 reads TGTGCCAGCAGCCCACAAGACAGGGGGGGAAACTATGGCTACACCTTC. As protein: CASSPQDRGGNYGYTF.

CDR3 nucleotide sequence: TGTGCCAGCAGCCAAGATTCGGCTTGGCGGGAACCCTACAATGAGCAGTTCTTC. It is translated as CASSQDSAWREPYNEQFF. The gene calls are TRBV4-2 and TRBJ2-1; perhaps TRBD2 as D (6 bases). The germline CDR1 and CDR2 sequences are LGHNA and YNFKEQ. V lost 0 bases and J 2 bases, leaving 17 bases between the germline ends. The CDR3 extends over 18 amino acids.

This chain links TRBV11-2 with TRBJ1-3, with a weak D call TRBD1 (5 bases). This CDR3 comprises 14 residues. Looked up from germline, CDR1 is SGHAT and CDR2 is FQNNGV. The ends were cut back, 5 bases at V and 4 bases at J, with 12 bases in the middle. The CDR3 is CASSPRGLGNTIYF. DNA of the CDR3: TGTGCCAGCAGCCCTAGGGGCCTAGGAAACACCATATATTTT.

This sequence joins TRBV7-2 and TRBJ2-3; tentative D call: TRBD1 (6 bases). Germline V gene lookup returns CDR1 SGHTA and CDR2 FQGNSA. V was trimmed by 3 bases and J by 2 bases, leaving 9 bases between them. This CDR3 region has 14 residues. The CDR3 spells CASSLDRYTDTQYF. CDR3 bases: TGTGCCAGCAGCTTGGACAGATACACAGATACGCAGTATTTT. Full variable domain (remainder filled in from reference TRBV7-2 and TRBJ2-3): GAGVSQSPSNKVTEKGKDVELRCDPISGHTALYWYRQSLGQGLEFLIYFQGNSAPDKSGLPSDRFSAERTGGSVSTLTIQRTQQEDSAVYLCASSLDRYTDTQYFGPGTRLTVL.